This note documents a single T cell receptor beta chain sequence. This sample is drawn from a study of blood T cell repertoires in COVID-19. Study-wide context: T cells, B-cell-depleted T cells, or PBMCs supplied cDNA or gDNA.

Per the original data handling: Amplification of reference gene primers was used by the study to estimate nucleated cell counts. TCRdb keeps only in-frame clones here, not all; method: immunoSEQ multiplex PCR. V, J and clone size are those of that table, while D and trimming were read from the DNA. Of 190,000 or so clones listed, around 82% are singletons. The V segment lost 5 bases and the J segment 1 base; nucleotides outside the gene matches: 5. Germline V CDR1 and CDR2: MNHEY, SVGAGI. This CDR3 contains 15 residues. Cohorts were based on clinical histories the participants reported. The specimen was PBMCs or T cells enriched from blood (not recorded which). The J gene is TRBJ2-3, the V gene TRBV6-5; 8 nucleotides agree with TRBD2. This receptor was obtained from a man aged 35 to 55 who had recovered from COVID-19. Here the CDR3 reads CASSPGLARTDTQYF. The CDR3 bases are TGTGCCAGCAGTCCCGGACTAGCCCGCACAGATACGCAGTATTTT.